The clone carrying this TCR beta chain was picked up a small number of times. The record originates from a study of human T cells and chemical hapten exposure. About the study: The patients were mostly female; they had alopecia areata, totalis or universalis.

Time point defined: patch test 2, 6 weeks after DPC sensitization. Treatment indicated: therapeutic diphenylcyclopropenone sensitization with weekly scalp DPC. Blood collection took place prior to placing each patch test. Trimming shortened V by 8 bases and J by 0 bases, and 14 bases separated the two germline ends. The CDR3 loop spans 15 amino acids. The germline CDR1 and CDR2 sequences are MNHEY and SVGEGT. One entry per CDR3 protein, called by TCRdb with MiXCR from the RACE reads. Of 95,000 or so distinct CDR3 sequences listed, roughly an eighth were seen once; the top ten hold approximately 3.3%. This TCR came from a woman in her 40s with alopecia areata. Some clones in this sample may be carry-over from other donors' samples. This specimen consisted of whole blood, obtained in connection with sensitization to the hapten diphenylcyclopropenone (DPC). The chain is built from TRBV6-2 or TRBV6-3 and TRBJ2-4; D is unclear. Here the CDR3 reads CASSGQALAKNIQYF. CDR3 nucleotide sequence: TGTGCCAGCTCCGGCCAAGCCCTAGCCAAAAACATTCAGTACTTC.